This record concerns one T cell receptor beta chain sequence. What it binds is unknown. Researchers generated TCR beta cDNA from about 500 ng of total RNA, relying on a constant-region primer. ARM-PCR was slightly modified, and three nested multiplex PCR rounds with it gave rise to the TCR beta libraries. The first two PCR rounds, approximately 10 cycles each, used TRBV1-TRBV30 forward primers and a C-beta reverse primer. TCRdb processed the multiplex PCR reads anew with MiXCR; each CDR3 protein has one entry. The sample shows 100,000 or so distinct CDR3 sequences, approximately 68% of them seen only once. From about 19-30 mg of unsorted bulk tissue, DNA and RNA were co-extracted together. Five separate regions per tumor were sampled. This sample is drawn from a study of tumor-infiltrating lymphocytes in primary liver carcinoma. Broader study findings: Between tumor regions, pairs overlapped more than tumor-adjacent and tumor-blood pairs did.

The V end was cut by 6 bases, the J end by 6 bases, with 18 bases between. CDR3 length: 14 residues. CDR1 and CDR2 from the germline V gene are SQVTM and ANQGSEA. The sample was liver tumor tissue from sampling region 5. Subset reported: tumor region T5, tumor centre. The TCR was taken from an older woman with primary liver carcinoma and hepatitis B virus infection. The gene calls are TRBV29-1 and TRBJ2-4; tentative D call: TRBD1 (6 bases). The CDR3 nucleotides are TGCAGCGTCCGTACAGGGACACAGGGAAACATTCAGTACTTC. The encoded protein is CSVRTGTQGNIQYF. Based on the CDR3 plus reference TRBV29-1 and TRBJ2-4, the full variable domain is SAVISQKPSRDICQRGTSLTIQCQVDSQVTMMFWYRQQPGQSLTLIATANQGSEATYESGFVIDKFPISRPNLTFSTLTVSNMSPEDSSIYLCSVRTGTQGNIQYFGAGTRLSVL.